Each of the 10 T cell receptor beta chains below was sequenced from the same sample in a study of T cell repertoires in aging, cancer and after chemotherapy. TRB rearrangements spanning V, D and J were amplified using mixed TRB-A/B primers. TCRdb processed the multiplex PCR reads anew with MiXCR; each CDR3 protein has one entry. The data show about 1,000 distinct CDR3 sequences, about 29% seen once. Peripheral blood genomic DNA, not sorted cells or RNA, was the template. Sequenced material: blood. Receptors originate from a human donor with a blood cancer.

This clonotype is large within its sample. DNA for the CDR3: TGTGCCAGCAGGTCCAGGGGAGACACCGGGGAGCTGTTTTTT. The encoded protein is CASRSRGDTGELFF. J is TRBJ2-2 and V is TRBV7-9; TRBD1 might be the D (6 bases). This CDR3 comprises 14 residues. Per the germline V gene, CDR1 is SEHNR and CDR2 is FQNEAQ (reference sequence). Trimming shortened V by 6 bases and J by 3 bases, and 11 bases separated the two germline ends.

This clonotype is classed as large. This chain links TRBV12-3 or TRBV12-4 with TRBJ1-2; 11 bases are a match to TRBD1. The CDR3 loop spans 14 amino acids. Trimming took 5 bases from V and 9 from J; bases not matched to a gene: 8. CDR3 sequence reads: CASSPTGTGGSYTF. As DNA, the CDR3 is TGTGCCAGCAGTCCGACCGGGACAGGGGGGAGCTACACCTTC.

In its sample, this clonotype ranks as large. The V and J genes are TRBV11-1 and TRBJ2-7, with a possible D match to TRBD2 (5 bases). Germline-derived CDR1 and CDR2 are SGHAT and FQDESV (reference sequence). The CDR3 is 15 amino acids. Trimming stripped 1 base from V and 6 bases from J, with 16 bases between. The CDR3 sequence: CASSLGHGPEGEQYF. The CDR3 DNA reads TGTGCCAGCAGCTTAGGTCACGGACCCGAGGGCGAGCAGTACTTC. The complete variable domain, with remaining parts taken from reference TRBV11-1 and TRBJ2-7, reads EAEVAQSPRYKITEKSQAVAFWCDPISGHATLYWYRQILGQGPELLVQFQDESVVDDSQLPKDRFSAERLKGVDSTLKIQPAELGDSAMYLCASSLGHGPEGEQYFGPGTRLTVT.

This clonotype rates as medium-sized. The CDR3 sequence is CASSLGYGSTYEQYF. DNA of the CDR3: TGTGCCAGCAGCTTAGGATACGGCAGCACCTACGAGCAGTACTTC. The chain combines TRBV11-2 with TRBJ2-7; D is ambiguous. V was cut by 1 base and J by 2 bases, with 12 bases left in between. Germline lookup yields CDR1 SGHAT and CDR2 FQNNGV. This CDR3 has 15 amino acids.

The rearrangement joins TRBV19 to TRBJ1-4; D is uncertain. This CDR3 region has 15 residues. From germline, CDR1 is LNHDA and CDR2 SQIVND (reference sequence). The DNA of the CDR3 is TGTGTTAGTAGGCCCCGGGGTGGCCTTAATGAAAAACTGTTTTTT. Translated: CVSRPRGGLNEKLFF. Full variable domain (remainder filled in from reference TRBV19 and TRBJ1-4): DGGITQSPKYLFRKEGQNVTLSCEQNLNHDAMYWYRQDPGQGLRLIYYSQIVNDFQKGDIAEGYSVSREKKESFPLTVTSAQKNPTAFYLCVSRPRGGLNEKLFFGSGTQLSVL.

By share, this clonotype counts as large. This sequence joins TRBV12-3 or TRBV12-4 and TRBJ2-1, with 10 bases aligning to TRBD2. J gave up 9 bases and V 5 bases, and 4 bases lay outside the gene matches. The CDR3 covers 13 residues. DNA for the CDR3: TGTGCCAGCAGTCTAAGGACTAGCGGTGAGCAGTTCTTC. The encoded protein is CASSLRTSGEQFF.

Remarks on this clonotype: A read error may be the cause here, since a much bigger clone is one base away. V gene TRBV21-1 combines with J gene TRBJ2-1; the table's TRBD2 call for D was not verified on the DNA. TRBV21-1 is assigned pseudogene status. The CDR3 sequence is 16 residues long. CDR3 protein: CASSILRPSGSNEHFF. For the CDR3, the DNA is TGTGCCAGCAGCATTCTCCGGCCTAGCGGGAGTAATGAGCATTTCTTC.

By share, this clonotype ranks as large (0.1 to 1%). This chain joins TRBV19 and TRBJ2-1, with a tentative D call TRBD2 (6 bases). The germline V gene encodes CDR1 LNHDA and CDR2 SQIVND (reference sequence). The CDR3 runs to 13 residues. Trimming stripped 3 bases from V and 10 bases from J, with 13 bases between. CDR3 nucleotides: TGTGCCAGTAGTATGGGACTCCAAGGGGAGCAGTTCTTC. Translated: CASSMGLQGEQFF.

By proportion, this clonotype is large. This rearrangement joins TRBV18 to TRBJ2-1, with D possibly being TRBD2 (6 bases). This CDR3 spans 17 amino acids. V lost 4 bases to trimming and J lost 0 bases, with 16 bases between them. CDR1 and CDR2 (germline): KGHSH, LQKENI. The CDR3 sequence: CASSRQIAVSSYNEQFF. For the CDR3, the DNA is TGTGCCAGCTCACGCCAAATAGCGGTAAGCTCCTACAATGAGCAGTTCTTC. Full variable domain (rest looked up from reference TRBV18 and TRBJ2-1): NAGVMQNPRHLVRRRGQEARLRCSPMKGHSHVYWYRQLPEEGLKFMVYLQKENIIDESGMPKERFSAEFPKEGPSILRIQQVVRGDSAAYFCASSRQIAVSSYNEQFFGPGTRLTVL.

This clonotype rates as medium-sized. V and J are TRBV20-1 and TRBJ2-5; perhaps D is TRBD1 or TRBD2 (7 bases each). With 5 bases removed from V and 5 bases from J, the gap between germline ends came to 18 bases. The CDR3 runs to 14 residues. Germline V gives CDR1 DFQATT, CDR2 SNEGSKA (reference sequence). The CDR3 protein is CSASSSGGVETQYF. As DNA, the CDR3 is TGCAGTGCTTCAAGTTCAGGGGGGGTGGAGACCCAGTACTTC.